These 24 T cell receptor beta chains were sequenced from one sample in a study of blood T cell repertoires in COVID-19. Assay used: immunoSEQ multiplex PCR; TCRdb lists only in-frame clones, some missing. The sample shows more than 300,000 clones, roughly 86% of them seen only once. Sample: peripheral blood. Source of these receptors: a woman in her thirties with COVID-19, enrolled during active disease.

The count of this clone is one. The rearrangement uses TRBV19 and TRBJ2-3; 8 bases agree with TRBD1. Germline V gives CDR1 LNHDA, CDR2 SQIVND (reference sequence). CDR3 length: 14 residues. Germline trimming cut 3 bases from V and 5 bases from J; bases unmatched to any gene: 4. CDR3 bases: TGTGCCAGTAGTATTTCGGACAGGGTAGATACGCAGTATTTT. Its protein product is CASSISDRVDTQYF.

The V and J genes are TRBV29-1 and TRBJ2-3; 7 nucleotides match TRBD1. From germline, CDR1 is SQVTM and CDR2 ANQGSEA. Trimming took 7 bases from V and 3 from J; bases not matched to a gene: 10. The CDR3 consists of 14 residues. The CDR3, as DNA: TGCAGCGGCCGTTACAGGGGTCGGACAGATACGCAGTATTTT. This encodes CSGRYRGRTDTQYF.

The chain has TRBV7-2 and TRBJ1-1; 7 nucleotides line up with TRBD1. V trimming: 3 bases; J trimming: 3 bases; junction bases outside the gene matches: 4. Per germline, CDR1 SGHTA and CDR2 FQGNSA. This CDR3 spans 14 amino acids. In nucleotides, the CDR3 is TGTGCCAGCAGCTTGACAGGGCGGGACACTGAAGCTTTCTTT. Amino acids: CASSLTGRDTEAFF.

The chain carries TRBV7-2 and TRBJ1-1; no firm D call. The CDR3 runs to 14 residues. V lost 1 base and J lost 7, with 13 bases in between. Per the germline V gene, CDR1 is SGHTA and CDR2 is FQGNSA. CDR3 sequence: CASSLEPYALEAFF. The CDR3 DNA reads TGTGCCAGCAGCTTAGAGCCCTATGCTCTTGAAGCTTTCTTT.

This rearrangement joins TRBV3-1 (or the pseudogene TRBV3-2) to TRBJ1-2, with 10 bases that match TRBD1. CDR1 LGHDT and CDR2 YNNKEL come from the germline V gene (reference sequence). This CDR3 has 14 residues. V gave up 3 bases and J gave up 7 bases; unmatched junction bases: 5. CDR3 bases: TGTGCCAGCAGCCAGCGACAGGGGGCGCTTGGCTACACCTTC. It translates to CASSQRQGALGYTF.

This clone was counted a few times. The chain recombines TRBV5-5 with TRBJ2-7; the match to TRBD2 covers 13 bases. CDR1 and CDR2 from the germline V gene are SGHKS and YYEKEE (reference sequence). V shed 4 bases, J shed 12 bases, and the junction held 13 bases outside the gene matches. This CDR3 has 15 amino acids. Here the CDR3 DNA reads TGTGCCAGCAGCCAATACTGGACTAGCGGGAGTTCTCCGTACTTC. It specifies CASSQYWTSGSSPYF.

This clone has just a few counts. The J gene is TRBJ2-1, the V gene TRBV24-1; weak D call: TRBD2 (6 bases). The V end was cut by 3 bases, the J end by 4 bases, with 12 bases between. This CDR3 comprises 15 residues. Germline CDR1 is KGHDR and CDR2 is SFDVKD. The CDR3 sequence is CATSDRERAYNEQFF. The CDR3 nucleotides read TGTGCCACCAGTGATCGAGAGCGGGCATACAATGAGCAGTTCTTC.

This sequence joins TRBV11-2 and TRBJ1-1; D is undetermined. The V gene's germline CDR1 is SGHAT and CDR2 FQNNGV. This CDR3 has 13 amino acids. The V end lost 0 bases, the J end lost 11 bases, and 13 bases lay between the germline ends. The CDR3 DNA reads as TGTGCCAGCAGCTTAGAAGGTCGCGGGAGGGCTTTCTTT. It yields the protein CASSLEGRGRAFF. The full variable domain, with the rest looked up from reference TRBV11-2 and TRBJ1-1, is EAGVAQSPRYKIIEKRQSVAFWCNPISGHATLYWYQQILGQGPKLLIQFQNNGVVDDSQLPKDRFSAERLKGVDSTLKIQPAKLEDSAVYLCASSLEGRGRAFFGQGTRLTVV.

The V call is TRBV7-9, the J call TRBJ1-6, with 7 bases lining up with TRBD1. The ends lost 5 bases at V and 9 bases at J; junction bases unmatched: 7. Germline V gene sequence: CDR1 SEHNR, CDR2 FQNEAQ (reference sequence). The CDR3 contains 14 residues. The CDR3 DNA sequence: TGTGCCAGCAGCCTTCCCGGGACAGTTTCACCCCTCCACTTT. Its translation is CASSLPGTVSPLHF.

The chain links TRBV15 to TRBJ2-2; D is possibly TRBD2 (6 bases). Germline-derived CDR1 and CDR2 are LNHNV and YYDKDF (reference sequence). The CDR3 spans 16 residues. V shed 1 base and J shed 1 base, with 10 bases lying between them. The CDR3 sequence is CATSRAPGVNTGELFF. CDR3 DNA: TGTGCCACCAGCAGAGCCCCGGGAGTGAACACCGGGGAGCTGTTTTTT.

This clone was recorded only once. This chain uses TRBV6-4 with TRBJ1-5, with 9 bases identical to TRBD1. Per the germline V gene, CDR1 is MRHNA and CDR2 is SNTAGT. The length of the CDR3 is 17 residues. The junction had 10 bases not matched to a gene; V was cut back by 5 bases and J by 2 bases. The CDR3 DNA reads TGTGCCAGCAGTCCGCGACAGGGGGATCTCTGCAATCAGCCCCAGCATTTT. Protein product: CASSPRQGDLCNQPQHF.

The V gene is TRBV7-9, the J gene TRBJ2-2; D uncertain. Germline V lookup: CDR1 SEHNR, CDR2 FQNEAQ (reference sequence). Trimming pared 0 bases from V and 6 bases from J, leaving 8 bases between. CDR3 size: 14 residues. The CDR3 DNA sequence: TGTGCCAGCAGCTTAGCACGTACACCCGGGGAGCTGTTTTTT. Its translation is CASSLARTPGELFF.

The chain combines TRBV5-1 with TRBJ1-3; 10 nucleotides line up with TRBD1. Germline assignment: CDR1 SGHRS and CDR2 YFSETQ. The trim removed 4 bases at V and 0 bases at J, leaving 10 bases unmatched. The CDR3 extends over 18 amino acids. DNA for the CDR3: TGCGCCAGCAGCCAATTACCGCGGACAGGGGGCTCTGGAAACACCATATATTTT. It translates to CASSQLPRTGGSGNTIYF.

This clone was seen once. CDR3 sequence reads: CAYGRDAISSYGYTF. Written as DNA, the CDR3 is TGTGCCTACGGGCGGGACGCAATTTCGAGTTATGGCTACACCTTC. This chain uses TRBV30 with TRBJ1-2; D possibly corresponds to TRBD1 (5 bases). Germline CDR1 GTSNPN, CDR2 SVGIG (reference sequence). This CDR3 comprises 15 residues. V was cut by 7 bases and J by 5 bases, with 23 bases left in between.

The chain couples TRBV11-1 to TRBJ2-1, with D possibly matching TRBD2 (5 bases). Trimming left V 5 bases short and J 13 bases short, with 18 bases between. Germline CDR1 SGHAT, CDR2 FQDESV (reference sequence). This CDR3 comprises 13 residues. CDR3 nucleotide sequence: TGTGCCAGCAGCATACTCGGGGTTGGTAAACAGTTCTTC. Its protein product is CASSILGVGKQFF.

The rearrangement uses TRBV27 and TRBJ1-3, with a weak D call TRBD1 (5 bases). The germline gives CDR1 MNHEY, CDR2 SMNVEV (reference sequence). This CDR3 spans 13 amino acids. Trimming cost V 6 bases and J 3 bases, with 9 bases left between them. The CDR3 here is CASSGGLGNTIYF. In DNA form, the CDR3 reads TGTGCCAGCAGCGGGGGACTTGGAAACACCATATATTTT.

The chain links TRBV27 to TRBJ1-6; weak D call: TRBD1 (6 bases). V lost 7 bases, J lost 7 bases, and 8 bases lay in between. Germline CDR1 is MNHEY and CDR2 is SMNVEV (reference sequence). This CDR3 has 12 amino acids. CDR3 coding DNA: TGTGCCAGCACACAGGGAAATTCACCCCTCCACTTT. Translation gives CASTQGNSPLHF.

CDR3: CASSPQGDQYF. In nucleotides, the CDR3 is TGTGCCAGCAGCCCCCAGGGTGACCAGTACTTC. The chain has TRBV7-6 and TRBJ2-5; a possible D gene is TRBD1 (5 bases). The ends were cut back, 5 bases at V and 10 bases at J, with 11 bases in the middle. The V gene's germline CDR1 is SGHVS and CDR2 FNYEAQ. This CDR3 comprises 11 residues.

The chain couples TRBV27 to TRBJ2-7; 11 bases fit TRBD2. Trimming at V came to 5 bases and at J to 5 bases, leaving 8 bases not matched to a gene. Germline V gene sequence: CDR1 MNHEY, CDR2 SMNVEV (reference sequence). The CDR3 is 15 residues long. The DNA of the CDR3 is TGTGCCAGCAGTGCTACTAGCGGGAGTGCCCACGAGCAGTACTTC. Its protein is CASSATSGSAHEQYF.

The V gene is TRBV5-5, the J gene TRBJ1-2; tentatively, D is TRBD1 (6 bases). This CDR3 is 14 amino acids long. The germline CDR1 and CDR2 sequences are SGHKS and YYEKEE (reference sequence). V was clipped by 6 bases and J by 2 bases, with 14 bases between them. CDR3 loop: CASTLRGQNYGYTF. CDR3 nucleotides: TGTGCCAGCACCCTTAGGGGACAAAACTATGGCTACACCTTC. The full variable domain, rest sourced from reference TRBV5-5 and TRBJ1-2, is DAGVTQSPTHLIKTRGQQVTLRCSPISGHKSVSWYQQVLGQGPQFIFQYYEKEERGRGNFPDRFSARQFPNYSSELNVNALLLGDSALYLCASTLRGQNYGYTFGSGTRLTVV.

The chain combines TRBV6-2 or TRBV6-3 with TRBJ1-5, with D unresolved. V was shortened by 0 bases and J by 9 bases, with 12 bases between the two germline ends. This CDR3 is built from 14 residues. The germline V gene encodes CDR1 MNHEY and CDR2 SVGEGT. CDR3 in DNA: TGTGCCAGCAGTTACTCGGGGAGCATGGGGCCCCAGCATTTT. Amino acids: CASSYSGSMGPQHF.

This rearrangement joins TRBV5-4 to TRBJ2-1; 7 bases match TRBD2. CDR3 length: 15 amino acids. V gave up 3 bases and J gave up 1 base; unmatched junction bases: 4. Per the germline V gene, CDR1 is SGHNT and CDR2 is YYREEE (reference sequence). The CDR3: CASSSERGSYNEQFF. The CDR3 DNA reads TGTGCCAGCAGCTCCGAGCGGGGTTCCTACAATGAGCAGTTCTTC.

This rearrangement joins TRBV11-2 to TRBJ2-1; D gene ambiguous. Germline CDR1 is SGHAT and CDR2 is FQNNGV. Between the trimmed V and J ends, which lost 0 bases and 5 bases, there was a span of 11 bases. CDR3 size: 15 residues. The CDR3, as DNA: TGTGCCAGCAGCTTAGAGGGCCAGTACGACAATGAGCAGTTCTTC. Translating it yields CASSLEGQYDNEQFF. The whole variable domain, filled in from reference TRBV11-2 and TRBJ2-1, reads EAGVAQSPRYKIIEKRQSVAFWCNPISGHATLYWYQQILGQGPKLLIQFQNNGVVDDSQLPKDRFSAERLKGVDSTLKIQPAKLEDSAVYLCASSLEGQYDNEQFFGPGTRLTVL.

The V gene is TRBV10-1, the J gene TRBJ2-2; D perhaps matches TRBD2 (6 bases). Trimming left V 0 bases short and J 4 bases short, with 9 bases between. The CDR3 spans 15 residues. Germline V gives CDR1 WNHNN, CDR2 SYGVQD (reference sequence). The CDR3 protein is CASSESRGGTGELFF. The CDR3, as DNA: TGCGCCAGCAGTGAGTCGCGGGGAGGCACCGGGGAGCTGTTTTTT.